Sequencing of this TCR beta chain was carried out in a study of blood T cells in healthy people across ages. A second about 7 to 11 cycle PCR used barcoded and J-beta primers. TCRdb re-analysed the 5' RACE reads in MiXCR, keeping a single row per CDR3 protein. The sample lists 1.4 million to 1.5 million distinct CDR3 sequences, about 40% occurring once. This clonotype appeared many times. The CDR3 runs 15 residues. With 5 bases clipped from V and 4 bases from J, the junction kept 10 bases outside the gene matches. CDR1 is MDHEN, CDR2 SYDVKM, per germline. The chain is built from TRBV28 and TRBJ2-7; TRBD2 aligns across 8 bases. The specimen sequenced was blood. The sequence derives from a woman aged 18-29 years in good health. The CDR3 loop reads CASSPRGGGTYEQYF. CDR3 nucleotides: TGTGCCAGCAGTCCCCGAGGCGGGGGGACTTACGAGCAGTACTTC.